The entry below describes one TCR beta chain. Its antigen remains undetermined. This specimen belongs to a study of cytomegalovirus exposure and HLA in healthy donors (TCRdb year 2017). As for the study more broadly: An earlier analysis of several hundred of the donors reported roughly 270 Gb of sequence data and 100 million to 130 million unique TCR beta sequences from about 200 million T cells. An early release that covered about 600 HLA-typed donors contained approximately 300 gigabases of sequencing data and 80 million or so unique TCR sequences. Among the roughly 400 genotyped donors, about 83% belonged to the genetic ancestry cluster associated with self-reported Caucasian donors. The study was designed to test whether signatures of past pathogen exposure could be identified by cataloging public T cell receptors. The T cell repertoires of under 700 subjects were profiled by immunosequencing and related to cytomegalovirus serostatus. Along with the roughly 700-subject first cohort, a separate validation cohort of some 130 different subjects was used. To predict cytomegalovirus infection status, the study combined high-throughput TCR immunosequencing, statistical association of individual TCRs with disease status, and machine learning. A later analysis re-examined previously published TCR beta repertoires from more than 600 donors and added high-resolution HLA genotyping to investigate patterns of TCR occurrence. Rather than drawing on any new phenotypic data, the later analysis identified candidate immune exposures from TCR beta sequences and the way those sequences occurred across donors. An earlier analysis of 587 of the donors used high-throughput TCR beta sequencing to judge whether each TCR beta V gene segment behaved as functional or pseudogenic. Alongside the repertoire data, information on donor age, sex, ethnicity and CMV serostatus was compiled. A later genetic analysis took genome-wide SNP genotypes for about three fifths of the 666 donors and used that subset as a discovery cohort. All discovery cohort repertoires had been generated using a single sequencing platform. HLA typing included class I and class II loci at four-digit resolution. The number of typed donors differed by locus: roughly 620-630 for A, B, C, DRB1 and DQB1; approximately 520 for DQA1; 606 for DPA1; and some 470 for DPB1. A handful of DR-DQ haplotypes were handled as single units for association and clustering because linkage in the cohort was strong. Among a few hundred genotyped donors of the cohort, an average of roughly 240,000 unique TCR beta nucleotide sequences were sequenced per donor, around 18% of them non-productive.

In total, 666 healthy bone marrow donors made up the cohort. Cohort members were all nominally healthy when sampled, although unrecorded immune exposures were likely present. The donor tested CMV seronegative and was one of the 352 seronegative cohort members. A peripheral blood sample was provided by each donor, and peripheral blood mononuclear cells were used for TCR beta sequencing. The Qiagen DNeasy Blood Extraction Kit was used to extract genomic DNA from the blood cell samples. Libraries were constructed by the immunoSEQ multiplex PCR assay. For the multiplex PCR, a mixture combining 60 forward primers for TCR Vbeta segments and 13 reverse primers for TCR Jbeta segments was used. The CDR3 region of rearranged TCR beta genes was amplified from genomic DNA with a multiplex PCR assay. Amplified TCR beta libraries were sequenced as 87-base-pair reads on the Illumina HiSeq System. Under the source paper's analysis protocol: In a later analysis, 77 million or so unique TCR beta chains were counted across the 500 to 850 repertoires, and about 10 million of these chains were shared by at least two donors. A nearest-neighbor algorithm error-corrected the raw reads and collapsed the reads into unique sequences, merging closely related sequences to remove PCR and sequencing errors. V, D and J gene segments were assigned by aligning CDR3 sequences to IMGT reference sequences. Each retained sequence needed at least a six-nucleotide match to both a V gene segment and a J gene segment. Rearrangements were called productive when the CDR3 lacked stop codons and stayed in frame with V and J; all others were non-productive. CDR3 was defined by IMGT convention, running from the second conserved V-encoded cysteine to the conserved J-encoded phenylalanine. The earlier analysis of some 600 of the donors excluded sequences that lacked an unambiguous match to a single V gene segment. In an earlier analysis of several hundred of the donors, V segments were called functional above 56.7% productive rearrangements and were called segregating when the between-donor standard deviation exceeded 5%. A statistical classification framework was built to diagnose cytomegalovirus status from the catalog of TCR beta chain sequences. In a later analysis, V and J genes were assigned by comparing TCR nucleotide sequences against IMGT/GENE-DB human TR gene sequences. The TCRdist pipeline was used in a later analysis to assign CDR3 sequences and most-parsimonious VDJ recombination scenarios. In a later analysis, each TCR beta chain was defined by its CDR3 amino acid sequence together with its V-gene family, and reads lacking a unique V-gene family were excluded. To address suspected cross-contamination and a sequencing artifact, a later analysis removed over 500 highly shared, low-generation-probability nucleotide sequences. For each public chain, a later analysis derived a clonal expansion index from normalized ranks of inferred template counts within each repertoire. Generation probabilities in a later analysis came from a VDJ recombination model fitted to out-of-frame rearrangements, and those results were checked against IGoR. A later analysis scored TCR-TCR, TCR-HLA and TCR-CMV co-occurrence with hypergeometric tests, applying a repertoire-size bias correction to TCR pairs. A later analysis estimated false discovery rates by permuting HLA or CMV assignments 20 times. In a later analysis, co-occurring TCRs were grouped using DBSCAN, with TCRdist sequence similarity added in when clustering inside HLA-allele-positive subsets. Co-occurrence clustering excluded repertoires with fewer than 30,000 or more than 120,000 public chains, plus five with anomalous nucleotide sharing. Imported from immuneACCESS, the table was reduced by TCRdb to in-frame sequences with V and J called. These copies leave out some clones; in studies compared against another copy, an unresolved V gene accounts for under half, and the cause of the remainder is not known. That table supplies the V and J calls and clone size; D and trimming were determined from the DNA. The record for this sample contains 130,000 or so clones. Of the sample, about 2.2% is held by the ten largest clones.

On the study overall, not on this receptor specifically: Most CMV-associated TCR beta chains appeared to be HLA-restricted in a later analysis, and the HLA associations seemed to be driven largely by CMV exposure. Several of the top co-occurrence clusters appeared to be linked to parvovirus B19, influenza, CMV and Epstein-Barr virus, according to a later analysis. The only immune exposure information available for the cohort was CMV serostatus. According to a later genetic analysis, donors in an Asian-associated ancestry cluster had fewer N-insertions in productive TCRs than the approximately 670-donor mean. It was suggested by the authors that the approach could potentially be generalized to other disease states and immunological phenotypes. In a later analysis, 15,000 to 20,000 TCR beta sequences were associated with specific HLA alleles at a false discovery rate of 0.05. Most TCR sequences were observed very rarely across donors, whereas some public TCRs were present in many individuals. In a later analysis, HLA-associated TCR beta chains were found to be more clonally expanded and to have lower generation probabilities than equally common non-associated chains. When HLA alleles, especially DR and DQ, strongly co-occurred, attributing TCR associations to individual alleles was difficult. A total of fewer than 200 TCR beta chains were listed by the study as associated with cytomegalovirus. In an earlier analysis of some 540 of the donors, most TCR beta V segments appeared in productive rearrangements about 90% or about 30% of the time, broadly matching IMGT annotations. Only TCR beta chains were sequenced in this cohort, and the absence of alpha or paired-chain data limited detectable features. According to a later analysis, TCR association rates differed among HLA loci, with DRB1 alleles showing the most associated TCRs and HLA-C alleles showing the fewest. Because some donors lacked HLA typing at each locus, the association tests relied only on the typed subset. A further reported finding was that TCR beta sequences accurately predicted the HLA-A and HLA-B alleles for most subjects in the first cohort. Cytomegalovirus status was reported to be diagnosed by the classifier with high specificity and sensitivity in both the original and validation cohorts. Correlated functional status among segregating V segments might be attributable to linkage disequilibrium, but an unknown experimental factor could not be ruled out. A few of the identified cytomegalovirus-associated TCR beta chains were confirmed in vitro to be specific for cytomegalovirus antigens. Because counts were too low, some 17 rarely observed V segments, including chromosome 9 orphons, were left out of the earlier analysis of some 640 of the donors. A cluster of highly shared sequence variants was judged likely to be a technical artifact of the sequencing pipeline. Roughly uniform sequencing depth across donors was assumed in presence/absence analyses, although this assumption may not hold. In a later genetic analysis, a missense DCLRE1C variant was associated with V-gene and J-gene trimming of TCR beta chains, and the association was replicated in an independent cohort.

The sequence was collected from a woman aged 18-30 years in good health and CMV-seronegative. The sequenced sample consisted of PBMCs.

The sequenced DNA is TGTGCCTGGAGTGGTGGCAGGATAGGCTTGGACACTGAAGCTTTCTTT. The translation is CAWSGGRIGLDTEAFF. The V gene is TRBV30 and the J gene is TRBJ1-1, with the D segment identity uncertain. CDR1 GTSNPN and CDR2 SVGIG were looked up in the germline V gene (reference sequence). The CDR3 measures 16 amino acids from cysteine to phenylalanine. Kept here is only the CDR3 DNA, which spans 48 bases and is read in frame from base 1. V loses 1 base, J loses 3 bases, and the germline ends lie 18 bases apart.